This is a list of T cell receptor beta chains from one sample in a study of blood T cell repertoires in COVID-19. Sequencing used immunoSEQ multiplex PCR; TCRdb keeps in-frame clones, though not all of them. Here the sample spans 200,000 to 250,000 clones, roughly 90% being singletons. The sequencing sample was made of peripheral blood. These receptors were taken from a man in his 60s with acute or convalescent COVID-19. Both conserved end residues are part of each CDR3. Each record gives: D gene, clone size, J gene, V gene, CDR3 DNA, CDR3 protein. D genes are given only for firm matches. Expanded clones are given a class, and other clones once, few, many or no size at all.

TRBD2 - TRBJ2-1 TRBV11-3 TGTGCCAGCAGCCTGATAGCGGGCGCCTACAATGAGCAGTTCTTC CASSLIAGAYNEQFF
- - TRBJ2-7 TRBV6-5 TGTGCCAGCAGCCTTCTCCCGACGTCGGGGGAGCAGTACTTC CASSLLPTSGEQYF
TRBD1 - TRBJ1-5 TRBV5-5 TGTGCCAGCAGCTTGGAGTCAGGGGGGCTCAATCAGCCCCAGCATTTT CASSLESGGLNQPQHF
TRBD1 - TRBJ1-6 TRBV7-3 TGTGCCAGCAGCGAAGGACAGGGCTACTCACCCCTCCACTTT CASSEGQGYSPLHF
TRBD1 - TRBJ1-2 TRBV19 TGTGCCAGTGCTCGGACAGGGGTGGACTATGGCTACACCTTC CASARTGVDYGYTF
TRBD2 - TRBJ2-7 TRBV6-1 TGTGCCAGCAGTCAAGCCGGGACTAGCGGGGACGAGCAGTACTTC CASSQAGTSGDEQYF
TRBD2 once TRBJ2-4 TRBV4-2 TGTGCCAGCAGCCCTACTAGCGGGAGTAACATTCAGTACTTC CASSPTSGSNIQYF
TRBD1 - TRBJ1-4 TRBV3-1/TRBV3-2 TGTGCCAGCACACCTATTTTCGGGACAGCCAATGAAAAACTGTTTTTT CASTPIFGTANEKLFF
- - TRBJ1-3 TRBV6-2/TRBV6-3 TGTGCCAGCAGTTCGGACAGCCATGCGGGAAACACCATATATTTT CASSSDSHAGNTIYF
- - TRBJ1-1 TRBV3-1/TRBV3-2 TGTGCCAGCACCATCCTGGGGGGCACTGAAGCTTTCTTT CASTILGGTEAFF